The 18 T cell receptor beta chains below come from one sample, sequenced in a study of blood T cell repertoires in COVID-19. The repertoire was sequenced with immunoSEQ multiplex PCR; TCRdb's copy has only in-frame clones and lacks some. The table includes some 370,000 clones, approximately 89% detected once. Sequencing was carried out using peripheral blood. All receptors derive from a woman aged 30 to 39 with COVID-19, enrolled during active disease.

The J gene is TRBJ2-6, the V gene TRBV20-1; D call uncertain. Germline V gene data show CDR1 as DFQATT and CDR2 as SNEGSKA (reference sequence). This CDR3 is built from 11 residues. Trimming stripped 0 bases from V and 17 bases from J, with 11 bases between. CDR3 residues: CSARDSFAMTF. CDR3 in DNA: TGCAGTGCTAGAGATTCTTTTGCGATGACTTTC.

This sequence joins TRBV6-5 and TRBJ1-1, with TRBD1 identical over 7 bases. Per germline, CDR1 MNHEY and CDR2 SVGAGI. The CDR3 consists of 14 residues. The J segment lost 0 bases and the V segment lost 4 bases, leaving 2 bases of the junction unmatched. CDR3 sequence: CASSLQGLNTEAFF. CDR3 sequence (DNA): TGTGCCAGCAGTTTACAGGGGTTGAACACTGAAGCTTTCTTT.

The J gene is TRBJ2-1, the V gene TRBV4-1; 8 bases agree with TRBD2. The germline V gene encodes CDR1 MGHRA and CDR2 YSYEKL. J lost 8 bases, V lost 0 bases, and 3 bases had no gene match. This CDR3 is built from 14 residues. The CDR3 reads CASSQDSGIDEQFF. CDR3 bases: TGCGCCAGCAGCCAAGATAGCGGGATAGATGAGCAGTTCTTC.

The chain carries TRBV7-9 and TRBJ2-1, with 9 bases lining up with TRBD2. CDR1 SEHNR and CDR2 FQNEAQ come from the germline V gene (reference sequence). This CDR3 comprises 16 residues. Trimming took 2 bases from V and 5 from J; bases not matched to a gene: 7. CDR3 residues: CASSLRREGLHNEQFF. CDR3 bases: TGTGCCAGCAGCTTAAGGCGGGAGGGCCTTCACAATGAGCAGTTCTTC. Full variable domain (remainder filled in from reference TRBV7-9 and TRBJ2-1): DTGVSQNPRHKITKRGQNVTFRCDPISEHNRLYWYRQTLGQGPEFLTYFQNEAQLEKSRLLSDRFSAERPKGSFSTLEIQRTEQGDSAMYLCASSLRREGLHNEQFFGPGTRLTVL.

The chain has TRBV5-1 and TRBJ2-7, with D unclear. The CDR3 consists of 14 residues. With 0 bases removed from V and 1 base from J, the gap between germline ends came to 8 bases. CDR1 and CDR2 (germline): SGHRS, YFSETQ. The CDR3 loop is CASSLAAGSYEQYF. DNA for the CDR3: TGCGCCAGCAGCTTGGCGGCAGGTTCCTACGAGCAGTACTTC.

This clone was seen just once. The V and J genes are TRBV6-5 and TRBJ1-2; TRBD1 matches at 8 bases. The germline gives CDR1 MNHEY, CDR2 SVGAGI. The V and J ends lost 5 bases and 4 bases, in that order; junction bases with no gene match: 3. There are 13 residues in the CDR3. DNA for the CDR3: TGTGCCAGCAGTCTCGACAGGGGCTATGGCTACACCTTC. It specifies CASSLDRGYGYTF.

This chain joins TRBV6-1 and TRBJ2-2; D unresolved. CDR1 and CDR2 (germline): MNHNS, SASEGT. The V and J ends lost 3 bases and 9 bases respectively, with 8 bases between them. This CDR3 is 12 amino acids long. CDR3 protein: CASSDLPRELFF. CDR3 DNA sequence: TGTGCCAGCAGTGACCTCCCCCGGGAGCTGTTTTTT.

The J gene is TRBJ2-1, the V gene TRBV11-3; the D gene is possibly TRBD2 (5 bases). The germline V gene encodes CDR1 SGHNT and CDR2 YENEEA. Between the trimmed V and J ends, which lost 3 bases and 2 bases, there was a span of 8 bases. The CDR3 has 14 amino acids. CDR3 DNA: TGTGCCAGCAGCTTGAGGGCCCCCTACAATGAGCAGTTCTTC. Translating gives CASSLRAPYNEQFF.

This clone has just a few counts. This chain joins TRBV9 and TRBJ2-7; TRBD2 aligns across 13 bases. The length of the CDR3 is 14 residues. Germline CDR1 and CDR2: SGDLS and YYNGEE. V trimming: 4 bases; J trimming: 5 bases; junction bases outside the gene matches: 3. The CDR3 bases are TGTGCCAGCAGCACTAGCGGGAGGGCCGACGAGCAGTACTTC. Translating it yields CASSTSGRADEQYF.

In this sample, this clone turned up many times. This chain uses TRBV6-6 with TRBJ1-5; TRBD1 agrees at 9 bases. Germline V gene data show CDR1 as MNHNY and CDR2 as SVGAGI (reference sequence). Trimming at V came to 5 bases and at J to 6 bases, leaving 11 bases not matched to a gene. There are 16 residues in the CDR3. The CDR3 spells CASSPQQGTGSQPQHF. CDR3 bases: TGTGCCAGCAGTCCCCAACAGGGGACAGGGAGTCAGCCCCAGCATTTT.

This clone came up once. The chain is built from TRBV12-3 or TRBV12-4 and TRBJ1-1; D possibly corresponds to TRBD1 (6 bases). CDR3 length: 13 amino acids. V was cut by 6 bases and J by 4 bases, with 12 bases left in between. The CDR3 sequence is CASSLRGGTEAFF. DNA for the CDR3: TGTGCCAGCAGCCTCAGGGGTGGCACTGAAGCTTTCTTT.

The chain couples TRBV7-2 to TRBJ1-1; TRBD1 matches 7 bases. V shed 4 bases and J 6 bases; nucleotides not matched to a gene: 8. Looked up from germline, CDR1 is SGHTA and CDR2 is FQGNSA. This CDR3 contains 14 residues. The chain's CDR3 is CASSSQGGESEAFF. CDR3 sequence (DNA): TGTGCCAGCAGCTCCCAGGGGGGTGAGTCTGAAGCTTTCTTT.

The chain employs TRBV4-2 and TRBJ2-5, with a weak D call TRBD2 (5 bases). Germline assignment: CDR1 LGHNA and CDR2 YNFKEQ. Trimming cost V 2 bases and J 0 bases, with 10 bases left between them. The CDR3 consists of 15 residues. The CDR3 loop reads CASSQFMDYQETQYF. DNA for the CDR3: TGTGCCAGCAGCCAATTCATGGACTACCAAGAGACCCAGTACTTC.

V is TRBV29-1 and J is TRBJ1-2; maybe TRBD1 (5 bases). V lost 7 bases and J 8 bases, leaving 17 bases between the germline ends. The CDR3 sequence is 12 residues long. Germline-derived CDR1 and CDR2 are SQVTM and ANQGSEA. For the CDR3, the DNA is TGCAGCGCCGGTTCTCAGGGATTCGGCTACACCTTC. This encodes CSAGSQGFGYTF. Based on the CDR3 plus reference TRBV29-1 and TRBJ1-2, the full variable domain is SAVISQKPSRDICQRGTSLTIQCQVDSQVTMMFWYRQQPGQSLTLIATANQGSEATYESGFVIDKFPISRPNLTFSTLTVSNMSPEDSSIYLCSAGSQGFGYTFGSGTRLTVV.

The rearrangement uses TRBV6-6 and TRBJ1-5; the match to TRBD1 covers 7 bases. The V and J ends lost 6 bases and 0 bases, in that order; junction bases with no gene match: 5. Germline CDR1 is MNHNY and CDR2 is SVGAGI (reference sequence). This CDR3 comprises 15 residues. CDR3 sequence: CASRRGQNSNQPQHF. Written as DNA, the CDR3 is TGTGCCAGCAGACGGGGACAGAATAGCAATCAGCCCCAGCATTTT.

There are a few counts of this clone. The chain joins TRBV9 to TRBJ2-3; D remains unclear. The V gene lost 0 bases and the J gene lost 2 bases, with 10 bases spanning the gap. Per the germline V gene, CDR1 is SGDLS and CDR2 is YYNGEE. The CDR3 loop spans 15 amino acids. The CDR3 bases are TGTGCCAGCAGCGTAGGAGCGTCAGACACAGATACGCAGTATTTT. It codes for CASSVGASDTDTQYF.

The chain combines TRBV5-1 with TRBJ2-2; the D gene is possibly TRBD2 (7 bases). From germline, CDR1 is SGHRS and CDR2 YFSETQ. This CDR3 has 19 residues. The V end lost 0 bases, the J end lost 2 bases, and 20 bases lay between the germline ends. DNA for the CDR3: TGCGCCAGCAGCTTGGACGGGGGGCACAGACTAGGAAACACCGGGGAGCTGTTTTTT. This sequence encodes CASSLDGGHRLGNTGELFF.

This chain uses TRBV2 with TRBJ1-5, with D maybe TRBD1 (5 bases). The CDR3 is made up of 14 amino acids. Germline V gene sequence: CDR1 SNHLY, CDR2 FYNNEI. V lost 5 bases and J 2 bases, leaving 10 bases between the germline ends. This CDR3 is CASSTGHRNQPQHF. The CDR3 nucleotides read TGTGCCAGCAGTACAGGTCACCGCAATCAGCCCCAGCATTTT.